This TCR beta chain derives from a study of T cells in Graves' hyperthyroidism and ophthalmopathy (dated by TCRdb to the late 2010s). Notes on the research overall: Peripheral blood samples were taken at initial diagnosis, before any treatment was given. TCR V-J signatures able to tell the groups apart were searched for in a discovery cohort of about a hundred patients, of whom roughly 42 had Graves' ophthalmopathy and 55 to 60 had stable Graves' hyperthyroidism. An independent validation cohort of around 19 hyperthyroidism patients and 17 patients who later progressed to ophthalmopathy tested prospective prediction of ophthalmopathy. The 100 or so discovery patients were randomly split 7:3 into training and test sets. Thyroid tissue and blood T-cell repertoires from about six Graves' hyperthyroidism patients were also compared in the study. After sampling, hyperthyroidism patients received methimazole starting at 30 mg daily, and ophthalmopathy patients received high-dose intravenous methylprednisolone. According to the paper, TCR Vbeta CDR3 sequencing was carried out on 135 peripheral blood samples, which came from 40 to 45 ophthalmopathy, around 75 hyperthyroidism and some 17 progressor patients.

The hyperthyroidism patients were between 18 and 65 years old and newly diagnosed, with a disease duration of less than 2 months. The study excluded patients with uncontrolled infections, other autoimmune diseases, pregnancy or lactation. Diagnoses relied on clinical symptoms, serum thyroxine and TRAb, thyroid ultrasound and orbital computed tomography. Blood from progressor patients was drawn when they were first diagnosed with hyperthyroidism, before any ophthalmopathy symptoms appeared. PBMCs were isolated from approximately 10 ml of fresh peripheral blood by Ficoll-Paque density gradient centrifugation. Progressor patients were defined as those initially diagnosed with Graves' hyperthyroidism in whom ophthalmopathy developed during follow-up. Trizol reagent was used to extract total RNA, and RNA quality was then checked on an Agilent 2100 Bioanalyzer. What the research found in general, with its limitations: Ophthalmopathy was separated from stable hyperthyroidism by a 13 V-J signature model, with about 88% sensitivity and about 81% specificity obtained in cross-validation and 80%/75% obtained in testing. Most expanded thyroid clonotypes (frequency above 0.001) were also detected in blood, a finding suggesting that blood repertoires may reflect thyroid immune responses. No statistical method was used to fix the sample size in advance, and group allocation was not hidden from the investigators. In validation, progression to ophthalmopathy was predicted by the model with about 70% sensitivity and 72% to 85% specificity, a median of 6.5 months before onset.

Amplification of TCR beta CDR3 regions was carried out from RNA transcripts. For the first round of RT-PCR on the TCR CDR3, the HTBI primer set was used together with the Qiagen OneStep RT-PCR kit. Libraries were constructed in a second round of multiplex PCR, after which size selection and purification were carried out. Libraries were sequenced paired-end with 100 bp reads on an Illumina HiSeq2000. Turning to the authors' computational methods: SOAPnuke was used to process the raw data, removing reads that contained adapters or uncalled bases, had a mean Phred below 15, or lacked an exact match to the constant primer or identifier. COPE v1.2.5 was used to merge high-quality paired reads, and clonotypes were defined as unique nucleotide sequences. Clonotypes were aligned to IMGT TRBV, TRBD and TRBJ reference segments using MiTCR v1.1. The analysis included only V-J combinations with a frequency above 0.0001, which together covered 99.2% of the repertoires. The TCS score was defined as F50 (clonal expansion) divided by E x V (chaos), with BLOSUM62-based TCRdist calculated between CDR3 peptides within each V-J. Welch's t-statistics and random forest reduced 514 V-J features to roughly 13, which were used in a naive Bayes classifier (R e1071). TCRdb reprocessed the public reads (quality trimming at Q25 with fastp, clone calling with MiXCR) and kept in-frame beta chains. All rows with the same CDR3 protein become a single entry with the most common DNA and genes. TCRdb, rather than the study authors, made the V and J calls. The sample table lists about 770,000 distinct CDR3 sequences, approximately 18% of them with a count of one. Of the sample, approximately 15% is held by the ten largest clones.

In its sample, this clonotype was seen many times. Its antigen is still unknown. No much larger clonotype is one base removed from it; base qualities were not supplied. Material: blood. The clonotype was recovered from a woman aged 45-65 years with Graves' hyperthyroidism that later progressed to Graves' ophthalmopathy.

This receptor has the CDR3 CASSLYGQGALFGYTF. The base sequence is TGTGCCAGCAGTTTATATGGACAGGGGGCGCTCTTTGGCTACACCTTC. In this chain, TRBV27 is recombined with TRBJ1-2, with 11 junctional bases fitting TRBD1. The germline V gene encodes CDR1 MNHEY and CDR2 SMNVEV (reference sequence). The CDR3 contains 16 residues, cysteine and phenylalanine counted. Left in the record is the CDR3 DNA by itself, 48 bases read in frame from the first base. Trimming accounts for 1 base at V and 7 bases at J, while the number of junction bases matched to no gene is 8.